What follows are 18 T cell receptor beta chains derived from one specimen sequenced in a study of shared clonotypes between healthy human individuals. The protocol was immunoSEQ multiplex PCR, while the TCRdb copy is restricted to in-frame clones and leaves out a portion. This sample has millions of clones; 85% to 95% occur once, and the top ten carry about 0.13%. Sequencing was done on a sample of naive CD4+ T cells sorted from blood. Subset meaning: CD45RA+ positively selected. The receptors originated from a man aged 18-30 years in good health.

The chain couples TRBV15 to TRBJ2-7, with a tentative D call TRBD2 (7 bases). CDR1 and CDR2 (germline): LNHNV, YYDKDF (reference sequence). The CDR3 length is 16 residues. The V and J ends lost 8 bases and 2 bases respectively, with 22 bases between them. The CDR3 DNA reads as TGTGCCACCGCCTCTAAGGGTTGGGAGGGGGCCTACGAGCAGTACTTC. It specifies CATASKGWEGAYEQYF.

This chain connects TRBV4-1 to TRBJ2-7, with D possibly being TRBD2 (5 bases). Trimming pared 1 base from V and 7 bases from J, leaving 8 bases between. CDR3 length: 12 amino acids. CDR1 MGHRA and CDR2 YSYEKL come from the germline V gene. The CDR3 region has the DNA TGCGCCAGCAGCCAAGGCCCGGGGGAGCAGTACTTC. The encoded protein is CASSQGPGEQYF.

V and J are TRBV18 and TRBJ1-6; TRBD1 aligns across 8 bases. CDR1 and CDR2 from the germline V gene are KGHSH and LQKENI. This CDR3 comprises 16 residues. The V segment lost 3 bases and the J segment 4 bases; nucleotides outside the gene matches: 5. CDR3 sequence reads: CASSPTGDLYNSPLHF. CDR3 nucleotide sequence: TGTGCCAGCTCACCGACAGGGGATCTGTATAATTCACCCCTCCACTTT. Full variable domain (outside the CDR3, taken from reference TRBV18 and TRBJ1-6): NAGVMQNPRHLVRRRGQEARLRCSPMKGHSHVYWYRQLPEEGLKFMVYLQKENIIDESGMPKERFSAEFPKEGPSILRIQQVVRGDSAAYFCASSPTGDLYNSPLHFGNGTRLTVT.

The rearrangement joins TRBV18 to TRBJ2-7; D gene ambiguous. From germline, CDR1 is KGHSH and CDR2 LQKENI. V lost 9 bases and J 2 bases, leaving 11 bases between the germline ends. CDR3 size: 12 residues. The CDR3 region has the DNA TGTGCCAGACATCGGTGGGCCTACGAGCAGTACTTC. Amino acids: CARHRWAYEQYF.

This clone was counted a single time. This rearrangement joins TRBV19 to TRBJ2-7, with 13 nucleotides matching TRBD2. V lost 1 base and J lost 1; bases outside the gene matches: 1. The CDR3 has 16 residues. Germline V gene lookup returns CDR1 LNHDA and CDR2 SQIVND (reference sequence). DNA for the CDR3: TGTGCCAGTAGTATAGGACTAGCGGGAGGATCCTACGAGCAGTACTTC. Translated, it gives CASSIGLAGGSYEQYF.

This clone was seen just once. CDR3 bases: TGTGCCAGCAGTTTTGTGAGGGAGCTGAGTCAGCCCCAGCATTTT. It yields the protein CASSFVRELSQPQHF. This chain uses TRBV6-5 with TRBJ1-5; D remains ambiguous. Trimming shortened V by 4 bases and J by 6 bases, and 16 bases separated the two germline ends. The CDR3 loop spans 15 amino acids. Germline V gene lookup returns CDR1 MNHEY and CDR2 SVGAGI.

The V gene is TRBV10-3, the J gene TRBJ2-7; tentatively, D is TRBD1 (6 bases). The V gene lost 10 bases and the J gene lost 5 bases, with 24 bases spanning the gap. This CDR3 has 15 residues. Germline lookup yields CDR1 ENHRY and CDR2 SYGVKD. In DNA form, the CDR3 reads TGTGCCACAGGGGATTGGGTGAGGGATTTAAACGAGCAGTACTTC. Translating gives CATGDWVRDLNEQYF.

This clone was seen just once. This chain uses TRBV6-5 with TRBJ2-7; D is perhaps TRBD1 (6 bases). The V gene lost 5 bases and the J gene lost 6 bases, with 11 bases spanning the gap. Germline V gives CDR1 MNHEY, CDR2 SVGAGI. The CDR3 has 12 residues. The CDR3 DNA sequence: TGTGCCAGCAGTCTCAGGGGATTCGAGCAGTACTTC. Protein product: CASSLRGFEQYF.

The chain is built from TRBV5-4 and TRBJ1-5; D uncertain. The ends were cut back, 4 bases at V and 2 bases at J, with 16 bases in the middle. Germline lookup yields CDR1 SGHNT and CDR2 YYREEE (reference sequence). This CDR3 is 16 amino acids long. For the CDR3, the DNA is TGTGCCAGCAGCGACGGGCCCTTTCTGGGCAATCAGCCCCAGCATTTT. Protein sequence: CASSDGPFLGNQPQHF.

This chain links TRBV10-3 with TRBJ1-4; no clear D gene. V was cut by 0 bases and J by 0 bases, with 14 bases left in between. Per germline, CDR1 ENHRY and CDR2 SYGVKD. The CDR3 is 18 residues long. This chain's CDR3 is CAISESHPAITTNEKLFF. In DNA, the CDR3 is TGTGCCATCAGTGAGTCCCACCCAGCCATAACAACTAATGAAAAACTGTTTTTT.

The chain carries TRBV30 and TRBJ2-1, with a possible D match to TRBD2 (6 bases). The CDR3 has 16 residues. The germline CDR1 and CDR2 sequences are GTSNPN and SVGIG (reference sequence). With 1 base removed from V and 0 bases from J, the gap between germline ends came to 13 bases. This CDR3 is CAWSGYGGNSYNEQFF. The CDR3 coding sequence is TGTGCCTGGAGTGGGTACGGGGGTAACTCCTACAATGAGCAGTTCTTC.

The chain couples TRBV30 to TRBJ2-7, with a possible D match to TRBD2 (6 bases). The germline CDR1 and CDR2 sequences are GTSNPN and SVGIG (reference sequence). V gave up 5 bases and J gave up 2 bases, with 16 bases separating them. This CDR3 contains 14 residues. The CDR3 DNA sequence: TGTGCCTGGGAGCGAAAGGGAGGCGCCTACGAGCAGTACTTC. It specifies CAWERKGGAYEQYF.

The chain joins TRBV19 to TRBJ2-7; D gene ambiguous. This CDR3 has 14 residues. Germline V gene sequence: CDR1 LNHDA, CDR2 SQIVND (reference sequence). Between the trimmed V and J ends, which lost 5 bases and 1 base, there was a span of 12 bases. The DNA for the CDR3 is TGTGCCAGTAGTCAACTGCAAGGGTCCTACGAGCAGTACTTC. Protein product: CASSQLQGSYEQYF.

The chain is built from TRBV5-4 and TRBJ2-1; perhaps TRBD1 as D (6 bases). Germline V gives CDR1 SGHNT, CDR2 YYREEE (reference sequence). The ends were cut back, 2 bases at V and 6 bases at J, with 18 bases in the middle. CDR3 length equals 16 residues. CDR3 sequence: CASSLTSGVRGNEQFF. In DNA, the CDR3 is TGTGCCAGCAGCTTAACCTCAGGGGTTCGGGGCAATGAGCAGTTCTTC.

On this clone: Additional DNA sequences in this sample encode the identical CDR3. For the CDR3, the DNA is TGTGCCAGCAGTTCACGGACAGGGGGAGATACGCAGTATTTT. Its translation: CASSSRTGGDTQYF. V and J are TRBV6-5 and TRBJ2-3; 10 bases align to TRBD1. The CDR3 is 14 residues long. The J segment lost 5 bases and the V segment lost 4 bases, leaving 3 bases of the junction unmatched. Germline assignment: CDR1 MNHEY and CDR2 SVGAGI.

The V and J genes are TRBV14 and TRBJ1-1; no firm D call. The CDR3 spans 15 residues. Germline CDR1 is SGHDN and CDR2 is FVKESK. Trimming took off 3 bases at V and 0 bases at J, with 11 bases between the two ends. The CDR3 loop is CASSHGVRMNTEAFF. The CDR3 coding sequence is TGTGCCAGCAGCCACGGAGTACGCATGAACACTGAAGCTTTCTTT.

CDR3 region: CASSRGSNQPQHF. CDR3 sequence (DNA): TGTGCCAGCAGCAGGGGTAGCAATCAGCCCCAGCATTTT. This chain links TRBV5-4 with TRBJ1-5, with D tentatively TRBD1 (5 bases). CDR1 SGHNT and CDR2 YYREEE come from the germline V gene (reference sequence). Deletions cut 4 bases from V and 0 bases from J, with 5 bases between. The CDR3 has 13 residues.

V gene TRBV2 combines with J gene TRBJ1-5; weak D call: TRBD1 (5 bases). The CDR3 is 15 residues long. Trimming removed 1 base from V and 6 bases from J, with 13 bases in between. CDR1 is SNHLY, CDR2 FYNNEI, per germline. The CDR3 nucleotides read TGTGCCAGCAGTGAAGGGATGGACACCAGTCAGCCCCAGCATTTT. This sequence encodes CASSEGMDTSQPQHF.